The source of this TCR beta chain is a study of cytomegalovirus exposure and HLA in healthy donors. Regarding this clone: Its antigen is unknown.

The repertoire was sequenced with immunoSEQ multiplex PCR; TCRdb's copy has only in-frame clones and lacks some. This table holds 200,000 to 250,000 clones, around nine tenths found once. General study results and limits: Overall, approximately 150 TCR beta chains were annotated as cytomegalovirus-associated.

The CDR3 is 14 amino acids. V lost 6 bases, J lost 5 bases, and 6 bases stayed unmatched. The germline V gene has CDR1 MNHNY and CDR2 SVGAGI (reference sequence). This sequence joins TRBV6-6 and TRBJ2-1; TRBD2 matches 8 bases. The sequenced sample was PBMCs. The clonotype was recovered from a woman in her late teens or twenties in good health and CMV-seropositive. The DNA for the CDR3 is TGTGCCAGCAGCCACGGGACTAGTGACAATGAGCAGTTCTTC. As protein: CASSHGTSDNEQFF.